Below, one T cell receptor beta chain is given with its context. Antigen unknown. On the basis of clinical symptoms, serum thyroxine and TRAb, thyroid ultrasound and orbital computed tomography, diagnoses were made. It was less than 13 ml of fresh peripheral blood that supplied the PBMCs. Germline V lookup: CDR1 MNHNS, CDR2 SASEGT. The CDR3 runs 13 residues. The ends were cut back, 8 bases at V and 5 bases at J, with 13 bases in the middle. The TCR beta CDR3 regions underwent amplification using RNA transcripts as the source. The TCR CDR3 first-round RT-PCR relied on the HTBI primer set. TCRdb fed the multiplex PCR reads into MiXCR, producing one record per CDR3 protein. The sample lists approximately 560,000 distinct CDR3 sequences, 15% to 19% occurring once. This record comes from a study of T cells in Graves' hyperthyroidism and ophthalmopathy. Overall study results and limits: Ophthalmopathy got predicted by the model a median about 6.7 months before its onset. Most thyroid clonotypes expanded above 0.001 were also detected in blood.

The sequence derives from a woman aged 25 to 45 with Graves' hyperthyroidism. Sequencing was performed on blood. V usage is TRBV6-1 and J usage is TRBJ2-1; no clear D gene. The CDR3 loop reads CASHRAADNEQFF. The DNA for the CDR3 is TGTGCCAGCCACCGGGCGGCGGACAATGAGCAGTTCTTC.